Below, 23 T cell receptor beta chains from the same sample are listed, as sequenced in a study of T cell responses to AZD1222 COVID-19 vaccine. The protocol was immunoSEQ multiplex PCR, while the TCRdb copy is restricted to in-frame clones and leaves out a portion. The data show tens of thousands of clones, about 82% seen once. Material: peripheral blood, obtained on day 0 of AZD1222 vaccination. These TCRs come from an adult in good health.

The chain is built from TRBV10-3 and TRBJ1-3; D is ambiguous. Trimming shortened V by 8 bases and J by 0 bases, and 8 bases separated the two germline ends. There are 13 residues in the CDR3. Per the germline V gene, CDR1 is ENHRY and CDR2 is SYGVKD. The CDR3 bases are TGTGCCATCTTACAGAGCTCTGGAAACACCATATATTTT. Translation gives CAILQSSGNTIYF.

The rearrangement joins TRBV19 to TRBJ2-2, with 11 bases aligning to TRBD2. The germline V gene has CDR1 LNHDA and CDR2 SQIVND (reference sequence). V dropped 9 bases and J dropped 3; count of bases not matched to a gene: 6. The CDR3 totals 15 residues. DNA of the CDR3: TGTGCCAGCTCGAAACTAGCGGGAGACACCGGGGAGCTGTTTTTT. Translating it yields CASSKLAGDTGELFF.

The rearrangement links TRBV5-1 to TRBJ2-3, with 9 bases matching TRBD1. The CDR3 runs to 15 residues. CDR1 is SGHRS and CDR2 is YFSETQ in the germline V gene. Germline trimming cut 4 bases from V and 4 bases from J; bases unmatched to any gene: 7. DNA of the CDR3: TGCGCCAGCAGCGCAAACAGGGGGCGTGCAGATACGCAGTATTTT. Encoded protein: CASSANRGRADTQYF.

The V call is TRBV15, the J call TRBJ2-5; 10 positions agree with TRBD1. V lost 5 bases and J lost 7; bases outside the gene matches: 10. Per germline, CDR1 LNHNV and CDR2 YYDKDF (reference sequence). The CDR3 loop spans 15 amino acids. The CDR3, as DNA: TGTGCCACCAGCGACCAGCCGACAGGGGGCAGGACCCAGTACTTC. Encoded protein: CATSDQPTGGRTQYF.

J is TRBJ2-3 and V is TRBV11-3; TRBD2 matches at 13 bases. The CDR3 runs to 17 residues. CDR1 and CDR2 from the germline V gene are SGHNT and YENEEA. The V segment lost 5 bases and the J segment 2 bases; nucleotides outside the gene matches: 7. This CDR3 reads CASSPGLAGPPTDTQYF. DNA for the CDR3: TGTGCCAGCAGCCCGGGACTAGCGGGGCCTCCCACAGATACGCAGTATTTT.

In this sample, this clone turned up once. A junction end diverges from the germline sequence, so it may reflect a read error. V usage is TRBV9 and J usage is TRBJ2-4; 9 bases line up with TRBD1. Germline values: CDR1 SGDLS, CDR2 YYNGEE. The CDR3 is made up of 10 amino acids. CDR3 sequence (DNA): TGTGCCAGCAGCGCGGGACAGGGAGACTTC. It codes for CASSAGQGDF.

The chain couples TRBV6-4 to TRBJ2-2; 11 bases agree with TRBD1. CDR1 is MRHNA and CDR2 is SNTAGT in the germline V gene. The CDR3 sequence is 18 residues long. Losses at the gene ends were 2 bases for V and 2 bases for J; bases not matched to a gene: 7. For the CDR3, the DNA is TGTGCCAGCAGTGACCTAGGACAGGGGGCGGTAAACACCGGGGAGCTGTTTTTT. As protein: CASSDLGQGAVNTGELFF.

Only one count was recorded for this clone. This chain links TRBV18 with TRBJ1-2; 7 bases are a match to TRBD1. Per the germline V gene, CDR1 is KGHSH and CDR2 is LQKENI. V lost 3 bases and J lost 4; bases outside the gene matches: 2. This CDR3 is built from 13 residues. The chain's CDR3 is CASSPGQFYGYTF. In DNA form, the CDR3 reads TGTGCCAGCTCACCGGGACAGTTCTATGGCTACACCTTC.

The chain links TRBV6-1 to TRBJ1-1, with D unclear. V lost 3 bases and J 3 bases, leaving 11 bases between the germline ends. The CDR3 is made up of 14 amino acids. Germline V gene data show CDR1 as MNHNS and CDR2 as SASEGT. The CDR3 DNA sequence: TGTGCCAGCAGTGAGAGGTATAGGGACACTGAAGCTTTCTTT. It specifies CASSERYRDTEAFF.

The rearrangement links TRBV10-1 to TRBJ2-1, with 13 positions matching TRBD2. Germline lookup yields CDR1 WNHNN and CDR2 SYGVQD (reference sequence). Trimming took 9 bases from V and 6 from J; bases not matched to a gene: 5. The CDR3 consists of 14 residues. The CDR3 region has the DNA TGCGCCAGTGGACTAGCGGGAGCAGGCAATGAGCAGTTCTTC. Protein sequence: CASGLAGAGNEQFF.

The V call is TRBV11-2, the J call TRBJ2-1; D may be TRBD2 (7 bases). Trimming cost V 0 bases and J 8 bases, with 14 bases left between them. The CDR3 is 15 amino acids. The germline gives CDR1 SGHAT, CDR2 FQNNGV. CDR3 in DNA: TGTGCCAGCAGCTTAGAGCGGGGGCTGCCCTATGAGCAGTTCTTC. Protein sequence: CASSLERGLPYEQFF. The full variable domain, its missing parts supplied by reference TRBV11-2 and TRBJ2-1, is EAGVAQSPRYKIIEKRQSVAFWCNPISGHATLYWYQQILGQGPKLLIQFQNNGVVDDSQLPKDRFSAERLKGVDSTLKIQPAKLEDSAVYLCASSLERGLPYEQFFGPGTRLTVL.

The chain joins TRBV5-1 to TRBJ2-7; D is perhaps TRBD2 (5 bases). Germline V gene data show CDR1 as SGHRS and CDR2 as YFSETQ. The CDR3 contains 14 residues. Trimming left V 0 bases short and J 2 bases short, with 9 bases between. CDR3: CASSLDLATYEQYF. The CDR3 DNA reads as TGCGCCAGCAGCTTGGATCTAGCAACCTACGAGCAGTACTTC.

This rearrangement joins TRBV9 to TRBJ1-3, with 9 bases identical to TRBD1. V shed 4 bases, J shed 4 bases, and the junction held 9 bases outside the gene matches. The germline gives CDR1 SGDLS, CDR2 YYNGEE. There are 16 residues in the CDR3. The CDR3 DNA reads TGTGCCAGCAGCAAGACGGACAGGGGTGGCGGAAACACCATATATTTT. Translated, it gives CASSKTDRGGGNTIYF.

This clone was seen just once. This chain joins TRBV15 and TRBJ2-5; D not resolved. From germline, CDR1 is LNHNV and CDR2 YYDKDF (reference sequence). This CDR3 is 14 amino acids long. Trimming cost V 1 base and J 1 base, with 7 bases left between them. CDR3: CATSRGRAQETQYF. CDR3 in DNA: TGTGCCACCAGCAGAGGACGTGCCCAAGAGACCCAGTACTTC.

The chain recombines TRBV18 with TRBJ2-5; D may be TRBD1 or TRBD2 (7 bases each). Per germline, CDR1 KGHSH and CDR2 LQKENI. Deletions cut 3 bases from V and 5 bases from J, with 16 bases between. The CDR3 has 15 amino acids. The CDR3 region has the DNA TGTGCCAGCTCACCTTCCCCAGGGGGGGGCGAGACCCAGTACTTC. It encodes CASSPSPGGGETQYF.

For the CDR3, the DNA is TGTGCCAGCGGGGACAGGGGCTATGGCTACACCTTC. Translation: CASGDRGYGYTF. This sequence joins TRBV28 and TRBJ1-2; 10 bases map to TRBD1. This CDR3 is 12 amino acids long. The germline gives CDR1 MDHEN, CDR2 SYDVKM. V shed 8 bases, J shed 4 bases, and the junction held 1 base outside the gene matches.

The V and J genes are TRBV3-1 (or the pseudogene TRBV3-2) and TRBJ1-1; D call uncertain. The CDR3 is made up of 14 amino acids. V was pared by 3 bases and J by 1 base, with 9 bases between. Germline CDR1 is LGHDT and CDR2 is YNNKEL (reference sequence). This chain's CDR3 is CASSQSLGNTEAFF. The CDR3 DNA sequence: TGTGCCAGCAGCCAGAGTCTCGGGAACACTGAAGCTTTCTTT.

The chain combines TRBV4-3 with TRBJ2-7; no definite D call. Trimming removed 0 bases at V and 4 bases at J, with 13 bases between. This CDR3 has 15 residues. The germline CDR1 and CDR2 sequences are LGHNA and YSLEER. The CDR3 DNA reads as TGCGCCAGCAGCCAAGACCCCGGGCTCCTTTACGAGCAGTACTTC. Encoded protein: CASSQDPGLLYEQYF.

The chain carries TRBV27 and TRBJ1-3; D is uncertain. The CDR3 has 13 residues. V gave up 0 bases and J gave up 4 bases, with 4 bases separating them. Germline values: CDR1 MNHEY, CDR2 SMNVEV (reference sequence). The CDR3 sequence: CASSLSSGNTIYF. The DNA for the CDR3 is TGTGCCAGCAGTTTATCTTCCGGAAACACCATATATTTT.

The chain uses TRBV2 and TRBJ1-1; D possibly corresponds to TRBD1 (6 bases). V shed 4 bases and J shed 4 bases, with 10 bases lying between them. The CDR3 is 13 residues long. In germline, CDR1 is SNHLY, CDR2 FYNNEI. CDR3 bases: TGTGCCAGCAGTGGGACAGTTCGCACTGAAGCTTTCTTT. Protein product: CASSGTVRTEAFF. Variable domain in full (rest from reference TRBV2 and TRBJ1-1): EPEVTQTPSHQVTQMGQEVILRCVPISNHLYFYWYRQILGQKVEFLVSFYNNEISEKSEIFDDQFSVERPDGSNFTLKIRSTKLEDSAMYFCASSGTVRTEAFFGQGTRLTVV.

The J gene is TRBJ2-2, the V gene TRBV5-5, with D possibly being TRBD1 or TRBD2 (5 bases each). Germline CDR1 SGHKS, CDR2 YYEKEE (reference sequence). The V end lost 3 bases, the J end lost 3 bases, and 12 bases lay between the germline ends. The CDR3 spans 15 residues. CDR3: CASSWGIGDTGELFF. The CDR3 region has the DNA TGTGCCAGCAGCTGGGGGATTGGGGACACCGGGGAGCTGTTTTTT.

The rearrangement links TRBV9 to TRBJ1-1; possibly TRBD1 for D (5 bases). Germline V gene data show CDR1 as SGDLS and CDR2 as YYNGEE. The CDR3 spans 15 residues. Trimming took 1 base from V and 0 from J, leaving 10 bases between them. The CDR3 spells CASSVYATVNTEAFF. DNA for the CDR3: TGTGCCAGCAGCGTATACGCGACAGTGAACACTGAAGCTTTCTTT.

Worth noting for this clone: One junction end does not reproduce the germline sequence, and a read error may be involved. This chain's CDR3 is CASNVGSLSGNTIYF. Written as DNA, the CDR3 is TGTGCCAGCAACGTAGGGAGCCTCTCTGGAAACACCATATATTTT. The chain employs TRBV9 and TRBJ1-3, with D uncertain. Germline-derived CDR1 and CDR2 are SGDLS and YYNGEE. The CDR3 is 15 amino acids.